The rows below give T cell receptor beta chains drawn from one sample of a study of control samples from healthy donors and cancer patients. Some clones are missing from TCRdb's copy, which holds only in-frame ones; the method was immunoSEQ multiplex PCR. The sample lists some 110,000 clones; nearly 95% were seen once. Sequencing was performed on blood. The receptors derive from a man younger than 40 in good health. Each CDR3 is given with its conserved first and last residue. A D gene is named only where the DNA matches it firmly. Some rows mark clone size as missing; the rest say once, few, many or name a class of expanded clone.

J	D	V	size	DNA	CDR3
TRBJ2-7	TRBD2	TRBV5-4	few	TGTGCCAGCAGCGGCGGGGGGCCCTCCTACGAGCAGTACTTC	CASSGGGPSYEQYF
TRBJ1-1	NA	TRBV11-2	NA	TGTGCCAGCAGCCCCGGAGGGGGGACACTATTCAACACTGAAGCTTTCTTT	CASSPGGGTLFNTEAFF
TRBJ2-6	NA	TRBV28	NA	TGTGCCAGCAGTTTGGGGTCTGGGGCCAACGTCCTGACTTTC	CASSLGSGANVLTF
TRBJ1-5	NA	TRBV28	few	TGTGCCAGCAGCCCCGGTGGTATGGAGGAGCCCCAGCATTTT	CASSPGGMEEPQHF
TRBJ1-2	NA	TRBV30	NA	TGTGCCCGGGCCGGGGTGAGCTACACCTTC	CARAGVSYTF
TRBJ1-2	NA	TRBV18	NA	TGTGCCAGCTCACCACTCACGGGGGGCCACTATGGCTACACCTTC	CASSPLTGGHYGYTF
TRBJ2-7	TRBD1	TRBV25-1	NA	TGTGCCAGCAGCCGGGACAGGTTAACCTACGAGCAGTACTTC	CASSRDRLTYEQYF
TRBJ1-5	NA	TRBV19	NA	TGTGCCAGTAGCCCCAGGGGAAGGGGCAATCAGCCCCAGCATTTT	CASSPRGRGNQPQHF
TRBJ1-1	NA	TRBV5-1	NA	TGCGCCAGCAGCTTGGATCTGACGGGGGGAACTGAAGCTTTCTTT	CASSLDLTGGTEAFF
TRBJ1-4	NA	TRBV27	NA	TGTGCCAGCAGTTTTAGGGGCGCTAATGAAAAACTGTTTTTT	CASSFRGANEKLFF
TRBJ1-3	NA	TRBV6-5	NA	TGTGCCACCATAAGAGGGGATGGGTCTGGAAACACCATATATTTT	CATIRGDGSGNTIYF
TRBJ2-5	TRBD1	TRBV19	NA	TGTGCCAGTAATTCTGAGGGGGCGGTGGAGACCCAGTACTTC	CASNSEGAVETQYF
TRBJ2-1	NA	TRBV11-3	NA	TGTGCCAGCAGCTTAGGATTACAGAGGGAGCAGTTCTTC	CASSLGLQREQFF
TRBJ1-4	NA	TRBV19	NA	TGTGCCAGTAGTGCCGAGGCTCAGGTTAGGGGTGGCGAAAAACTGTTTTTT	CASSAEAQVRGGEKLFF
TRBJ1-2	NA	TRBV6-5	NA	TGTGCCAGCAGTTCCAGCGCTAACTATGGCTACACCTTC	CASSSSANYGYTF
TRBJ2-5	TRBD2	TRBV7-3	NA	TGTGCCAGCAGCTTGGCCCCGGGGGGGGTAGAGACCCAGTACTTC	CASSLAPGGVETQYF
TRBJ1-1	NA	TRBV5-4	NA	TGTGCCAGCAGCTTGGGCCAGACGCTGGGGACGAACACTGAAGCTTTCTTT	CASSLGQTLGTNTEAFF
TRBJ2-2	NA	TRBV5-1	NA	TGCGCCAGCAGCTCGACAGTCTCGAACACCGGGGAGCTGTTTTTT	CASSSTVSNTGELFF
TRBJ2-2	NA	TRBV2	NA	TGTGCCAGCAGTTGGACAGAGACCACCGGGGAGCTGTTTTTT	CASSWTETTGELFF
TRBJ2-1	NA	TRBV6-1	NA	TGTGCCAGCAGTGACGACTGGGGGAGTGGGGAGCAGTTCTTC	CASSDDWGSGEQFF
TRBJ1-5	NA	TRBV28	once	TGTGCCAGCAGTTATAGCAATCAGCCCCAGCATTTT	CASSYSNQPQHF
TRBJ1-5	NA	TRBV13	once	TGTGCCAGCAGTGGAGGGGGTAGCAATCAGCCCCAGCATTTT	CASSGGGSNQPQHF
TRBJ1-4	NA	TRBV7-8	NA	TGTGCCAGCAGCTCCTACAGAGAGAAGAACCTAGGGGAAAAACTGTTTTTT	CASSSYREKNLGEKLFF
TRBJ2-4	TRBD1	TRBV6-6	NA	TGTGCCAGCAGTCCGATACGGGACAGCCGAAACATTCAGTACTTC	CASSPIRDSRNIQYF
TRBJ2-4	NA	TRBV18	once	TGTGCCAGCTCACCAGAGCACGGCATGGGAAGCATTCAGTACTTC	CASSPEHGMGSIQYF
TRBJ2-5	NA	TRBV5-1	NA	TGCGCCAGCAGCTCCGGGCCAGCGGGGACCCAGTACTTC	CASSSGPAGTQYF
TRBJ2-2	NA	TRBV6-5	NA	TGTGCCAGCAGTTTAGGACAGTCGAACACCGGGGAGCTGTTTTTT	CASSLGQSNTGELFF
TRBJ1-1	TRBD1	TRBV6-6	once	TGTGCCAGCAGTCGATTGACCGGGACAGAGGACACTGAAGCTTTCTTT	CASSRLTGTEDTEAFF